The T cell receptor (beta chain) under discussion was sequenced for a study of T cells in Graves' hyperthyroidism and ophthalmopathy. Exclusion of a patient resulted from uncontrolled infection, other autoimmune disease, pregnancy or lactation. Each diagnosis drew on symptoms, thyroxine, TRAb, thyroid ultrasound and orbital computed tomography findings. It was at first hyperthyroidism diagnosis, before any ophthalmopathy symptoms, that the blood sample was taken. Amplified regions were TCR beta CDR3 sequences from RNA transcripts. A first-round RT-PCR of the TCR CDR3 used the HTBI primer set. TCRdb reanalysed the multiplex PCR reads using MiXCR and keeps one entry per CDR3 protein. Seen here are around 250,000 distinct CDR3 sequences, roughly 14% observed once, and the top ten hold roughly 14%. This TCR derives from a woman aged 40-49 years with Graves' hyperthyroidism that later progressed to Graves' ophthalmopathy. The specimen was blood.

In nucleotides, the CDR3 is TGTGCCAGCAGTACTAGCGAAGGCGGGTACGAGCAGTACTTC. It encodes CASSTSEGGYEQYF. The chain uses TRBV6-1 and TRBJ2-7; 7 bases fit TRBD2. CDR3 size: 14 residues. The ends lost 5 bases at V and 4 bases at J; junction bases unmatched: 8. The V gene's germline CDR1 is MNHNS and CDR2 SASEGT.